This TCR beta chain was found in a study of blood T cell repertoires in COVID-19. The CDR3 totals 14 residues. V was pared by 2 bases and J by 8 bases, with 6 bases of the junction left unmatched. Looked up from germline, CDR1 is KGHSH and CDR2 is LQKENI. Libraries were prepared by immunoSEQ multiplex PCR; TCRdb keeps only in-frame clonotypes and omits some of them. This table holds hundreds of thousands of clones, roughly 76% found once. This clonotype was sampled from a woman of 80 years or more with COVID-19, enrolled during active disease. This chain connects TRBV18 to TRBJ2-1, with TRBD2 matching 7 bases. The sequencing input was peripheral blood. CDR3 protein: CASSPYGGFDEQFF. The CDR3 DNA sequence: TGTGCCAGCTCACCATACGGGGGGTTTGATGAGCAGTTCTTC.